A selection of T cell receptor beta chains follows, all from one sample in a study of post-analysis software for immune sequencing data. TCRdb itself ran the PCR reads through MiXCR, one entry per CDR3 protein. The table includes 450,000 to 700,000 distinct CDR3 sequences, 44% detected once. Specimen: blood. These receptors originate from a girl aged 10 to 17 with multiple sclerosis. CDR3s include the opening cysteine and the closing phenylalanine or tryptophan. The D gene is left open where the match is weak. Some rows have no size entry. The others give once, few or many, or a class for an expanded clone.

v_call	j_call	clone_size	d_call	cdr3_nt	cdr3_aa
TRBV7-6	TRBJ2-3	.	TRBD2	TGTGCCAGCAGCTTATCATTTGGGGGGGGCACAGATACGCAGTATTTT	CASSLSFGGGTDTQYF
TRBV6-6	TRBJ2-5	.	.	TGTGCCAGCAGCCTTACACCGCCTCAGCCGGAGACCCAGTACTTC	CASSLTPPQPETQYF
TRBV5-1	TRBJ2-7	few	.	TGCGCCAGCAGCTTGTTAAAGTCGGGAATCTCCTCCTACGAGCAGTACTTC	CASSLLKSGISSYEQYF
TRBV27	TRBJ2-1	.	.	TGTGCCAGTACAGGACAAATTTACAATGAGCAGTTCTTC	CASTGQIYNEQFF
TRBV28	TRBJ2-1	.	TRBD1	TGTGCCAGCGGTGGATGGGGGACAGGGGAAGAGACCCAGTTCTTC	CASGGWGTGEETQFF
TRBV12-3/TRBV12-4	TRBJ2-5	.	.	TGTGCCAGCAGTTCCCCTAGCTTCCAAGAGACCCAGTACTTC	CASSSPSFQETQYF
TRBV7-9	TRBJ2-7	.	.	TGTGCCAGCAGCTTAAGGGGCTCGGCCTCCTACGAGCAGTACTTC	CASSLRGSASYEQYF
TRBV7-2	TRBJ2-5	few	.	TGTGCCAGCAGCCCCGGTGGTGGGGGAGAGACCCAGTACTTC	CASSPGGGGETQYF
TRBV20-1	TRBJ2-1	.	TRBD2	TGCAGTGCTGCGGGAGGAAACAATGAGCAGTTCTTC	CSAAGGNNEQFF
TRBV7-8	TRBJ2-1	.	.	TGTGCCAGCAGCTTGAGGCGTACGGACAATGAGCAGTTCTTC	CASSLRRTDNEQFF
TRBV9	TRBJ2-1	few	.	TGTGCCAGCAGCGTAGCTAGGGACCCCCGGGAGTTCTTC	CASSVARDPREFF
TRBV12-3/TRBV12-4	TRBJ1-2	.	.	TGTGCCAGCAGTACTAGATCGTCCGGAACCCATGGCTACACCTTC	CASSTRSSGTHGYTF
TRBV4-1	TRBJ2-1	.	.	TGCGCCAGCAGCCAAGACCCTGTTAATAAGCAGTTCTTC	CASSQDPVNKQFF
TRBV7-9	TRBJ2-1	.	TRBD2	TGTGCCAGCAGCCCCCGACTAGCTCATGAGCAGTTCTTC	CASSPRLAHEQFF
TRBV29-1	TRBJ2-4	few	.	TGCAGCGTTGAAGGAAGACAGGAGAGTGAGCAGTACTTC	CSVEGRQESEQYF
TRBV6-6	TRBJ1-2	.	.	TGTGCCAGCAGTCCTTCAGGGAAAGCTAACTATGGCTACACCTTC	CASSPSGKANYGYTF
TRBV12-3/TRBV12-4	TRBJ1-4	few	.	TGTGCCAGCAGTTTAGGGCAGGAGCTTAATGAAAAACTGTTTTTT	CASSLGQELNEKLFF
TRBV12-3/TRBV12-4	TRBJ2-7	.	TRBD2	TGTGCCAGCGGCCTAGCGGGAGCCTACGAGCAGTACTTC	CASGLAGAYEQYF
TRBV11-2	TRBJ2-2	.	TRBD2	TGTGCCAGCAGCCCCCCGGGCGGGAGGGCCGGGGAGCTGTTTTTT	CASSPPGGRAGELFF
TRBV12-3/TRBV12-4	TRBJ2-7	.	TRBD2	TGTGCCAGCAGTTTATCTGTAGCGGGCCACTACGAGCAGTACTTC	CASSLSVAGHYEQYF
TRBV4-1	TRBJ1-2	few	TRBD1	TGCGCCAGCAGCCGGATAGGGACAGTTAAAAAGGGCTACACCTTC	CASSRIGTVKKGYTF
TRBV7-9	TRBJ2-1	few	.	TGTGCCAGCAGCCCGCCTGGAGGCTTCGGGATAGATGAGCAGTTCTTC	CASSPPGGFGIDEQFF
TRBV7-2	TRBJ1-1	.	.	TGTGCCAGCAGCCGAGAGCGTGACACTGAAGCTTTCTTT	CASSRERDTEAFF
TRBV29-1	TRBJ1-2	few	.	TGCAGCGTTGATTCGGTCTTGGCGGGCTATGGCTACACCTTC	CSVDSVLAGYGYTF
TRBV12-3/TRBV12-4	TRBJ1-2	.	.	TGTGCCAGCAGTTTAGTGTACAGTAACTATGGCTACACCTTC	CASSLVYSNYGYTF
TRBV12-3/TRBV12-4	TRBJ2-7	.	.	TGTGCCAGCAGTTTAAGCTCGGCCGAGCAGTACTTC	CASSLSSAEQYF